The rows below give T cell receptor beta chains drawn from one sample of a study of cytomegalovirus exposure and HLA in healthy donors. Method: immunoSEQ multiplex PCR; TCRdb's copy keeps in-frame clones and lacks some. The data show about 160,000 clones, 68% seen once. Sequencing was done on a sample of PBMCs. The receptors were gathered from a middle-aged man in good health and CMV-seronegative. The conserved cysteine and the conserved F or W are not part of the CDR3 here.

J gene,CDR3 length,V gene,CDR3 protein
TRBJ2-3,13,TRBV10-3,AIRSSGGLRDTQY
TRBJ2-3,13,TRBV6-6,ASSYGGGGADTQY
TRBJ2-5,12,TRBV5-4,ASSDRLAGETQY
TRBJ2-2,14,TRBV19,ASSPGGKGANGELF
TRBJ2-3,14,TRBV7-3,ASRPRGGGGTDTQY
TRBJ1-1,14,TRBV4-1,ASSHPSRHFGGEAF
TRBJ1-1,12,TRBV5-1,ASSLVPGQALAF
-,8,TRBV10-1,ASPPVEQY
TRBJ2-3,12,TRBV7-9,ASSLRGGTDTQY
TRBJ1-4,12,TRBV11-1,ASSLEARGEKLF
TRBJ1-1,11,TRBV2,ASTAGGNTEAF
TRBJ1-2,14,TRBV5-1,ASSSSGTGGNYGYT
TRBJ2-7,11,TRBV7-8,ASTLGSTYEQY
TRBJ1-4,11,TRBV6-5,ASKQGAREKLF
TRBJ1-1,12,TRBV9,ASSLRTGFTEAF
TRBJ1-1,11,TRBV6-1,ATHRDQNTEAF
TRBJ2-3,16,TRBV7-9,ASSLVVRGQGATDTQY
TRBJ1-1,11,TRBV2,ASRRGREAEAF
TRBJ1-5,10,TRBV7-2,ASSPFGGTQH
TRBJ1-1,13,TRBV7-9,ASSPEGGVVTEAF
TRBJ2-1,10,TRBV19,ASSLSGNEQF
TRBJ1-1,12,TRBV7-6,ASSPSRGNTEAF
TRBJ1-6,14,TRBV19,ASSDPRRERGSPLH
TRBJ1-6,11,TRBV27,ASTGTRDSPLH
TRBJ2-1,13,TRBV4-2,ASSQDSSGGNEQF
TRBJ1-1,12,TRBV6-5,ASRRTDWGTEAF
TRBJ1-2,14,TRBV7-6,ASSGRTGAEDYGYT
TRBJ1-2,15,TRBV6-4,ASSDSEDRERRYGYT
TRBJ1-1,13,TRBV7-2,ASSLQRTGGTEAF
TRBJ2-5,14,TRBV5-4,ASSLYRANVGETQY
TRBJ2-5,13,TRBV4-3,ASSLAGGNQETQY
TRBJ2-5,11,TRBV7-3,ASSLDTHHGQY
TRBJ2-7,11,TRBV6-5,ASRDSPPHEQY
TRBJ1-1,13,TRBV2,ASRATGGANTEAF
TRBJ2-2,14,TRBV27,ASSLSTGPNTGELF
TRBJ1-2,12,TRBV7-9,ASTLGRGNYGYT
TRBJ1-1,9,TRBV18,ASSPTGEAF
TRBJ2-2,14,TRBV5-1,ASRLQVGDTAGELF
TRBJ2-2,12,TRBV27,ATWTGVNTGELF
TRBJ1-2,13,TRBV28,ASTPSGQGAGGYT
TRBJ1-1,13,TRBV2,ASSEGRGLGTEAF
TRBJ1-6,15,TRBV4-1,ASSQAGSGQGNSPLH
TRBJ2-2,14,TRBV18,ASGQGQGSNTGELF
TRBJ1-1,14,TRBV4-1,ASSQESRSSVTEAF
TRBJ2-4,12,TRBV2,ASRSREVKNIQY
TRBJ2-7,12,TRBV28,ASRPGTKNYEQY
TRBJ1-1,10,TRBV11-2,ASSHRGTEAF
TRBJ1-3,14,TRBV5-4,ASSFRTGNSGNTIY
TRBJ1-6,12,TRBV5-1,ASRQPGQGSPLH
TRBJ2-5,12,TRBV29-1,SVYPGTAQETQY
TRBJ1-5,11,TRBV5-8,ASSLRGDQPQH
TRBJ2-3,14,TRBV5-6,ASSLIVGAATDTQY
TRBJ2-2,13,TRBV7-9,ASSWGQEPTGELF
TRBJ2-7,13,TRBV6-5,ASSYRSMSYYEQY
TRBJ1-5,13,TRBV28,ASRRGQPSNQPQH
TRBJ1-2,12,TRBV7-2,ASSPARVNYGYT
TRBJ2-3,14,TRBV19,ASSSMDRVWTDTQY
TRBJ1-2,9,TRBV29-1,SVVQGHGYT
TRBJ2-7,12,TRBV5-6,ASSWDRHPYEQY
TRBJ1-1,13,TRBV27,ASSRPGTGDTEAF